These 27 T cell receptor beta chains were all obtained from the same sample, sequenced in a study of blood T cell repertoires in COVID-19. Repertoires were generated with immunoSEQ multiplex PCR, while TCRdb's copy carries only in-frame clones and drops some. The sample shows 150,000 to 200,000 clones, 85% to 90% of them seen only once. Material for sequencing was peripheral blood. These receptors all come from a human donor in a cohort sampled during active COVID-19.

The chain couples TRBV10-2 to TRBJ1-5, with TRBD1 matching over 10 bases. This CDR3 contains 16 residues. Looked up from germline, CDR1 is WSHSY and CDR2 is SAAADI. The trim removed 5 bases at V and 3 bases at J, leaving 7 bases unmatched. CDR3 bases: TGCGCCAGCAGTTCGACAGGGGGCTATGACAATCAGCCCCAGCATTTT. Its protein product is CASSSTGGYDNQPQHF.

J is TRBJ2-5 and V is TRBV4-1, with D possibly TRBD2 on 6 matching bases. This CDR3 region has 15 residues. The ends were cut back, 1 base at V and 4 bases at J, with 13 bases in the middle. Germline V gives CDR1 MGHRA, CDR2 YSYEKL. CDR3 loop: CASSQVPTRGETQYF. DNA of the CDR3: TGCGCCAGCAGCCAAGTACCGACTAGGGGAGAGACCCAGTACTTC.

The CDR3 DNA reads TGTGCCAGCAGCTCAAATAGCGGGTCTGGCACAGATACGCAGTATTTT. Protein: CASSSNSGSGTDTQYF. The V gene is TRBV5-4, the J gene TRBJ2-3; TRBD2 aligns across 7 bases. CDR1 SGHNT and CDR2 YYREEE come from the germline V gene (reference sequence). V dropped 3 bases and J dropped 1; count of bases not matched to a gene: 8. This CDR3 is 16 amino acids long.

This rearrangement joins TRBV24-1 to TRBJ2-1; TRBD2 matches at 8 bases. The ends lost 9 bases at V and 6 bases at J; junction bases unmatched: 6. The CDR3 loop spans 13 amino acids. Germline loops: CDR1 KGHDR, CDR2 SFDVKD. The CDR3 region has the DNA TGTGCCACCGGGGGACTAGAATTCAATGAGCAGTTCTTC. The encoded protein is CATGGLEFNEQFF.

This chain links TRBV13 with TRBJ2-1; D is possibly TRBD2 (6 bases). The V gene lost 5 bases and the J gene lost 8 bases, with 16 bases spanning the gap. The germline gives CDR1 PRHDT, CDR2 FYEKMQ (reference sequence). This CDR3 is 14 amino acids long. The CDR3 sequence: CASSPRLVSDEQFF. The CDR3 nucleotides are TGTGCCAGCAGCCCCCGACTAGTTTCCGATGAGCAGTTCTTC.

The V gene is TRBV4-3, the J gene TRBJ2-5; the match to TRBD1 covers 7 bases. Losses at the gene ends were 1 base for V and 1 base for J; bases not matched to a gene: 6. Per germline, CDR1 LGHNA and CDR2 YSLEER. The CDR3 has 16 amino acids. The CDR3 sequence is CASSQVVEGAQETQYF. CDR3 nucleotide sequence: TGCGCCAGCAGCCAAGTAGTTGAGGGGGCCCAAGAGACCCAGTACTTC.

The chain has TRBV6-2 or TRBV6-3 and TRBJ2-3; 9 bases align to TRBD2. Germline V gives CDR1 MNHEY, CDR2 SVGEGT. CDR3 length equals 17 residues. J was trimmed by 2 bases and V by 0 bases; bases with no gene match: 6. CDR3 loop: CASSYSKASGVTDTQYF. CDR3 nucleotide sequence: TGTGCCAGCAGTTACTCGAAGGCTAGCGGGGTCACAGATACGCAGTATTTT.

This clone was seen once. This chain uses TRBV2 with TRBJ2-7; tentative D call: TRBD2 (6 bases). V was trimmed by 6 bases and J by 2 bases, leaving 8 bases between them. The germline V gene encodes CDR1 SNHLY and CDR2 FYNNEI. This CDR3 is built from 12 residues. The DNA of the CDR3 is TGTGCCAGCAGACCGGGAGCCTACGAGCAGTACTTC. Translation gives CASRPGAYEQYF.

This clone was counted a single time. The chain links TRBV7-2 to TRBJ1-5; possibly TRBD1 for D (6 bases). The germline V gene encodes CDR1 SGHTA and CDR2 FQGNSA. The germline V and J ends were trimmed by 2 bases and 3 bases, with 11 bases remaining between them. CDR3 length equals 15 residues. The CDR3 nucleotides read TGTGCCAGCAGCTTAAACGGACAGTCCAATCAGCCCCAGCATTTT. Its protein product is CASSLNGQSNQPQHF.

The chain combines TRBV19 with TRBJ2-5, with 8 bases aligning to TRBD1. The V segment lost 5 bases and the J segment 5 bases; nucleotides outside the gene matches: 7. The CDR3 contains 14 residues. Germline V gene sequence: CDR1 LNHDA, CDR2 SQIVND (reference sequence). CDR3 coding DNA: TGTGCCAGTAGTGCCTTCAGGGGGCAGGAGACCCAGTACTTC. Translating gives CASSAFRGQETQYF.

V gene TRBV6-7 combines with J gene TRBJ2-5; tentative D call: TRBD2 (5 bases). TRBV6-7 belongs to the ORF category, with a function that is uncertain. V was trimmed by 8 bases and J by 1 base, leaving 11 bases between them. The CDR3 is made up of 13 amino acids. CDR3 nucleotide sequence: TGTGCCAGCCAAAGAGGGCTCCAAGAGACCCAGTACTTC. Translation: CASQRGLQETQYF.

J is TRBJ1-6 and V is TRBV14, with 8 bases matching TRBD1. Germline V CDR1 and CDR2: SGHDN, FVKESK. V shed 5 bases, J shed 5 bases, and the junction held 11 bases outside the gene matches. CDR3 length: 17 amino acids. CDR3 nucleotides: TGTGCCAGCAGCGCCCGCAGGGGGCGGGGGAATAATTCACCCCTCCACTTT. Amino acids: CASSARRGRGNNSPLHF.

The chain is built from TRBV4-3 and TRBJ2-6; the D gene is possibly TRBD1 (6 bases). Germline CDR1 is LGHNA and CDR2 is YSLEER. V shed 4 bases and J shed 0 bases, with 13 bases lying between them. There are 17 residues in the CDR3. The CDR3 loop is CASSPRQASSGANVLTF. The CDR3 DNA follows: TGCGCCAGCAGCCCGCGACAGGCGAGCTCTGGGGCCAACGTCCTGACTTTC.

The chain uses TRBV7-6 and TRBJ1-2; TRBD1 agrees at 9 bases. Germline trimming cut 0 bases from V and 6 bases from J; bases unmatched to any gene: 2. Per germline, CDR1 SGHVS and CDR2 FNYEAQ. There are 14 residues in the CDR3. The CDR3 loop reads CASSLAQGADGYTF. The DNA of the CDR3 is TGTGCCAGCAGCTTAGCACAGGGGGCCGATGGCTACACCTTC.

The chain carries TRBV9 and TRBJ2-1; 11 bases line up with TRBD2. Germline V gives CDR1 SGDLS, CDR2 YYNGEE. This CDR3 comprises 18 residues. V lost 4 bases, J lost 0 bases, and 9 bases stayed unmatched. The CDR3 DNA follows: TGTGCCAGCAGCCCGACTAGCGGGACCTATAACTCCTACAATGAGCAGTTCTTC. Protein sequence: CASSPTSGTYNSYNEQFF.

The chain employs TRBV15 and TRBJ1-2; the D is unclear. CDR1 is LNHNV and CDR2 is YYDKDF in the germline V gene (reference sequence). CDR3 length equals 12 residues. Trimming took 5 bases from V and 7 from J, leaving 11 bases between them. The DNA of the CDR3 is TGTGCCACCAGCGGCGGTGAAGGTGGCTACACCTTC. Translation: CATSGGEGGYTF.

The chain couples TRBV21-1 to TRBJ2-1; the table calls TRBD2, which could not be checked here. TRBV21-1 is noted as a pseudogene. The CDR3 consists of 15 residues. The DNA of the CDR3 is TGTGCCAGCAGCAAAGGGGGATCGGAGGGCAATGAGCAGTTCTTC. This encodes CASSKGGSEGNEQFF.

The V and J genes are TRBV28 and TRBJ2-1; 10 bases line up with TRBD2. Looked up from germline, CDR1 is MDHEN and CDR2 is SYDVKM. V was clipped by 4 bases and J by 9 bases; unmatched bases: 6. This CDR3 comprises 14 residues. The CDR3 coding sequence is TGTGCCAGCAGTTCCTCTAGCGGGAGCAGTGAGCAGTTCTTC. Amino acid sequence: CASSSSSGSSEQFF.

The chain uses TRBV24-1 and TRBJ2-5; 8 bases match TRBD2. Trimming cost V 4 bases and J 5 bases; bases outside gene matches: 8. Germline V gene sequence: CDR1 KGHDR, CDR2 SFDVKD. This CDR3 is built from 15 residues. CDR3 nucleotides: TGTGCCACCAGTGAGGGAGCGGGGGCCGGGGAGACCCAGTACTTC. Its protein is CATSEGAGAGETQYF.

This clone was detected only once. The DNA for the CDR3 is TGTGCCTGGAGTAGGCCAGGGGGATCCTACGAGCAGTACTTC. Translation: CAWSRPGGSYEQYF. The J gene is TRBJ2-7, the V gene TRBV30; TRBD1 aligns across 7 bases. Germline V gene lookup returns CDR1 GTSNPN and CDR2 SVGIG (reference sequence). The CDR3 spans 14 residues. V lost 2 bases to trimming and J lost 1 base; unmatched junction nucleotides: 5.

The chain joins TRBV24-1 to TRBJ2-1; 8 bases fit TRBD2. Per the germline V gene, CDR1 is KGHDR and CDR2 is SFDVKD. The V segment lost 0 bases and the J segment 3 bases; nucleotides outside the gene matches: 6. This CDR3 is built from 17 residues. The CDR3 region has the DNA TGTGCCACCAGTGATTTGCGGGGGAGCGGGGGCTACAATGAGCAGTTCTTC. Translation: CATSDLRGSGGYNEQFF.

The chain recombines TRBV6-2 or TRBV6-3 with TRBJ2-3, with D possibly TRBD2 on 5 matching bases. Germline V lookup: CDR1 MNHEY, CDR2 SVGEGT. This CDR3 region has 14 residues. V lost 0 bases and J lost 2, with 6 bases in between. DNA for the CDR3: TGTGCCAGCAGTTACTCTGGACTCACAGATACGCAGTATTTT. Amino acid sequence: CASSYSGLTDTQYF.

This chain joins TRBV2 and TRBJ2-5; D may be TRBD1 (6 bases). Trimming took 6 bases from V and 5 from J, leaving 16 bases between them. This CDR3 has 14 amino acids. CDR1 and CDR2 (germline): SNHLY, FYNNEI. The chain's CDR3 is CASRAGQRTETQYF. The CDR3, as DNA: TGTGCCAGCAGAGCCGGACAGCGGACCGAGACCCAGTACTTC.

The chain joins TRBV30 to TRBJ1-2; 9 bases are shared with TRBD1. V shed 2 bases, J shed 5 bases, and the junction held 3 bases outside the gene matches. Germline values: CDR1 GTSNPN, CDR2 SVGIG (reference sequence). The CDR3 is 13 residues long. The DNA of the CDR3 is TGTGCCTGGAGTCCCGGGACAGGGTATGGCTACACCTTC. Translation gives CAWSPGTGYGYTF.

This clone was counted once. This chain joins TRBV15 and TRBJ1-2, with D perhaps matching TRBD1 (5 bases). The CDR3 is 15 residues long. CDR1 is LNHNV and CDR2 is YYDKDF in the germline V gene (reference sequence). Trimming left V 0 bases short and J 6 bases short, with 14 bases between. In DNA form, the CDR3 reads TGTGCCACCAGCAGAGATATTCAGGGAGGTAATGGCTACACCTTC. Residues: CATSRDIQGGNGYTF.

The chain has TRBV25-1 and TRBJ1-2; D is ambiguous. CDR1 and CDR2 (germline): MGHDK, SYGVNS. V was clipped by 6 bases and J by 7 bases, with 12 bases between them. The CDR3 sequence is 12 residues long. The CDR3: CASRGPGPGYTF. The CDR3 nucleotides are TGTGCCAGCAGGGGTCCAGGCCCTGGCTACACCTTC.

The rearrangement uses TRBV18 and TRBJ2-7; 7 bases match TRBD1. The CDR3 runs 13 residues. Germline values: CDR1 KGHSH, CDR2 LQKENI. With 6 bases clipped from V and 1 base from J, the junction kept 3 bases outside the gene matches. The CDR3: CASSRDSSYEQYF. CDR3 coding DNA: TGTGCCAGCTCCCGGGACAGTTCCTACGAGCAGTACTTC.